These 15 T cell receptor beta chains share one sample of origin, sequenced in a study of shared clonotypes between healthy human individuals (TCRdb year 2020). CD8 naive samples were obtained by positive selection for CCR7 among CD45RO-negative cells, yielding a CD45RA+CCR7+ population from which TemRA cells were excluded. The protocol used for the library was the immunoSEQ multiplex PCR assay. TCRdb obtained this table from immuneACCESS and retained in-frame rearrangements with V and J assigned. These tables miss some clones; where compared with another copy, unresolved V genes account for less than half of the shortfall, and the remainder is unexplained. The sample yields about 610,000 clones; approximately 96% were counted once. Jointly, the top ten make up more than 0.085% of the sample. Sequencing was carried out using naive CD8+ T cells sorted from blood. Read against the paper, the sample's cell subset or site label means: CD45RA+CCR7+. Receptor source: a young woman in good health.

This sequence joins TRBV28 and TRBJ2-5, with 15 bases matching TRBD2. The V and J ends lost 2 bases and 0 bases, in that order; junction bases with no gene match: 4. CDR3 length: 18 residues. Germline V gives CDR1 MDHEN, CDR2 SYDVKM. The CDR3 region is CASSLGLAGGGYQETQYF. The CDR3 bases are TGTGCCAGCAGTTTAGGACTAGCGGGAGGGGGGTACCAAGAGACCCAGTACTTC.

V is TRBV4-2 and J is TRBJ2-7, with TRBD2 matching 9 bases. The CDR3 has 17 amino acids. Germline CDR1 is LGHNA and CDR2 is YNFKEQ. After removal of 2 bases from V and 3 bases from J, the junction contained 11 bases not matched to a gene. CDR3: CASSQSLSGSPRYEQYF. The CDR3 DNA reads as TGTGCCAGCAGCCAATCCCTTAGCGGGAGTCCTCGCTACGAGCAGTACTTC.

The chain couples TRBV5-1 to TRBJ1-2; 11 bases agree with TRBD1. Germline V lookup: CDR1 SGHRS, CDR2 YFSETQ. CDR3 length: 16 amino acids. V lost 4 bases, J lost 8 bases, and 13 bases stayed unmatched. CDR3 sequence: CASSARTGGSLEGYTF. CDR3 nucleotide sequence: TGCGCCAGCAGCGCAAGGACAGGGGGCTCTCTTGAAGGCTACACCTTC.

V and J are TRBV4-1 and TRBJ2-2; 10 positions agree with TRBD2. The CDR3 loop spans 18 amino acids. V gave up 1 base and J gave up 3 bases; unmatched junction bases: 8. CDR1 is MGHRA, CDR2 YSYEKL, per germline. CDR3: CASSQVTGLAAHTGELFF. The CDR3 DNA reads TGCGCCAGCAGCCAAGTGACAGGACTAGCGGCCCACACCGGGGAGCTGTTTTTT.

The genes are TRBV7-2 and TRBJ2-7; TRBD2 agrees at 7 bases. The V and J ends lost 3 bases and 3 bases, in that order; junction bases with no gene match: 2. Germline V lookup: CDR1 SGHTA, CDR2 FQGNSA. CDR3 length: 13 residues. In nucleotides, the CDR3 is TGTGCCAGCAGCTTCGGGAGGTTCTACGAGCAGTACTTC. It yields the protein CASSFGRFYEQYF.

This sequence joins TRBV28 and TRBJ1-5, with 8 bases that match TRBD1. Germline trimming cut 3 bases from V and 5 bases from J; bases unmatched to any gene: 6. The CDR3 contains 15 residues. Germline assignment: CDR1 MDHEN and CDR2 SYDVKM. CDR3 sequence (DNA): TGTGCCAGCAGTTTCGGACAGGGTGTCGATCAGCCCCAGCATTTT. Its protein is CASSFGQGVDQPQHF.

The V gene is TRBV5-8, the J gene TRBJ2-7, with D possibly TRBD1 on 6 matching bases. The germline V and J ends were trimmed by 4 bases and 4 bases, with 9 bases remaining between them. The CDR3 has 12 amino acids. Germline V gene lookup returns CDR1 SGHTS and CDR2 YDEGEE. The CDR3 region is CASSAGQYEQYF. For the CDR3, the DNA is TGTGCCAGCAGCGCCGGACAGTACGAGCAGTACTTC.

The chain carries TRBV4-1 and TRBJ2-1; 8 bases fit TRBD2. The CDR3 contains 17 residues. Germline V gene lookup returns CDR1 MGHRA and CDR2 YSYEKL. The J segment lost 2 bases and the V segment lost 5 bases, leaving 11 bases of the junction unmatched. In DNA, the CDR3 is TGCGCCAGCAGCAGTAGCGGGACCCCCGGGGCCTACAATGAGCAGTTCTTC. It is translated as CASSSSGTPGAYNEQFF.

The chain couples TRBV13 to TRBJ2-1, with D possibly matching TRBD2 (6 bases). Germline lookup yields CDR1 PRHDT and CDR2 FYEKMQ (reference sequence). Trimming removed 5 bases from V and 4 bases from J, with 15 bases in between. The CDR3 runs to 15 residues. CDR3 sequence reads: CASSQGASVYNEQFF. The CDR3 nucleotides read TGTGCCAGCAGCCAAGGGGCTAGCGTATACAATGAGCAGTTCTTC.

The J gene is TRBJ1-2, the V gene TRBV28; D gene uncertain. CDR3 length: 11 amino acids. V lost 1 base and J 6 bases, leaving 3 bases between the germline ends. Germline V gene lookup returns CDR1 MDHEN and CDR2 SYDVKM. CDR3 residues: CASSLSDGYTF. CDR3 DNA: TGTGCCAGCAGTTTATCCGATGGCTACACCTTC.

The chain recombines TRBV11-2 with TRBJ2-7; D is perhaps TRBD1 or TRBD2 (7 bases each). The V gene lost 2 bases and the J gene lost 6 bases, with 17 bases spanning the gap. This CDR3 comprises 15 residues. The germline gives CDR1 SGHAT, CDR2 FQNNGV. In DNA form, the CDR3 reads TGTGCCAGCAGCTTAAGTGGCAGGGGGGGTCGCGAGCAGTACTTC. Amino acid sequence: CASSLSGRGGREQYF.

This clone is a singleton in its sample. V usage is TRBV14 and J usage is TRBJ1-1; weak D call: TRBD1 (6 bases). The CDR3 has 17 residues. Germline V gives CDR1 SGHDN, CDR2 FVKESK. The V and J ends lost 3 bases and 0 bases respectively, with 17 bases between them. The DNA for the CDR3 is TGTGCCAGCAGCCACTGGACAGCCGCTTTAATGAACACTGAAGCTTTCTTT. It specifies CASSHWTAALMNTEAFF.

This rearrangement joins TRBV5-6 to TRBJ1-1; TRBD1 is a possible D gene (6 bases). The V end lost 0 bases, the J end lost 0 bases, and 9 bases lay between the germline ends. Germline CDR1 and CDR2: SGHDT and YYEEEE. This CDR3 has 15 amino acids. The CDR3 region has the DNA TGTGCCAGCAGCTTGGGCGGGGGCATGAACACTGAAGCTTTCTTT. Translated, it gives CASSLGGGMNTEAFF.

This chain uses TRBV5-4 with TRBJ2-7; D ambiguous. The CDR3 has 13 amino acids. The V end lost 4 bases, the J end lost 0 bases, and 8 bases lay between the germline ends. Germline loops: CDR1 SGHNT, CDR2 YYREEE (reference sequence). CDR3 nucleotide sequence: TGTGCCAGCAGCCCGAACTACTCCTACGAGCAGTACTTC. Protein sequence: CASSPNYSYEQYF.

V usage is TRBV5-1 and J usage is TRBJ2-3, with D tentatively TRBD2 (6 bases). The CDR3 sequence is 16 residues long. Trimming removed 0 bases from V and 6 bases from J, with 17 bases in between. The germline CDR1 and CDR2 sequences are SGHRS and YFSETQ. The CDR3: CASSLERRGGIDTQYF. DNA of the CDR3: TGCGCCAGCAGCTTGGAGCGGAGGGGTGGCATCGATACGCAGTATTTT. Together with reference TRBV5-1 and TRBJ2-3, the CDR3 gives the full variable domain: KAGVTQTPRYLIKTRGQQVTLSCSPISGHRSVSWYQQTPGQGLQFLFEYFSETQRNKGNFPGRFSGRQFSNSRSEMNVSTLELGDSALYLCASSLERRGGIDTQYFGPGTRLTVL.